The clone carrying this TCR beta chain was detected many times. An expansion of CD8+CD57+ cells by flow cytometry had been shown in patients chosen for sequencing. This specimen comes from a study of CD8+CD57+ T cells in acquired aplastic anemia. Genomic DNA, the template, was used for profiling of the TCR beta VDJ and CDR3. One entry per CDR3 protein, called by TCRdb with MiXCR from the reads. The table records under 150,000 distinct CDR3 sequences, about 43% of them present only once. Between the trimmed V and J ends, which lost 7 bases and 4 bases, there was a span of 12 bases. The CDR3 extends over 13 amino acids. Germline V gene lookup returns CDR1 SNHLY and CDR2 FYNNEI.

The receptor's source is a human donor with aplastic anemia. The gene calls are TRBV2 and TRBJ2-3; weak D call: TRBD2 (6 bases). Material: sorted CD4+, CD8+, or CD8+CD57+ T cells (not recorded which) from PBMCs. CDR3 DNA: TGTGCCAGCAAACTCGGAGGGGCAGATACGCAGTATTTT. Encoded protein: CASKLGGADTQYF. Together with reference TRBV2 and TRBJ2-3, the CDR3 gives the full variable domain: EPEVTQTPSHQVTQMGQEVILRCVPISNHLYFYWYRQILGQKVEFLVSFYNNEISEKSEIFDDQFSVERPDGSNFTLKIRSTKLEDSAMYFCASKLGGADTQYFGPGTRLTVL.